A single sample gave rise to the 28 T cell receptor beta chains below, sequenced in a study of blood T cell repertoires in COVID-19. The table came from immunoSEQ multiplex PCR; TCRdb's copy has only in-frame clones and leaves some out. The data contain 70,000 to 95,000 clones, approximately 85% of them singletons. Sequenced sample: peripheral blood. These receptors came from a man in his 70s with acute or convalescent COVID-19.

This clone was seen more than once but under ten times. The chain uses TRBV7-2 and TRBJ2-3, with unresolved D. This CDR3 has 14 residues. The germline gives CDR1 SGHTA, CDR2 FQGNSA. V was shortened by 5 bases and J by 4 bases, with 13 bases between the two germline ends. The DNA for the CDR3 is TGTGCCAGCAGCCCCTCCCTCCCCCCAGATACGCAGTATTTT. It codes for CASSPSLPPDTQYF.

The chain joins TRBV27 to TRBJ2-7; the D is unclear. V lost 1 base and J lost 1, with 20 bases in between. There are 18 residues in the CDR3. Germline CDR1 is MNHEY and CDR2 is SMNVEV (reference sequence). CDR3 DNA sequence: TGTGCCAGCAGTTTATTGGAACTTGACGGTAAGACATCCTACGAGCAGTACTTC. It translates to CASSLLELDGKTSYEQYF.

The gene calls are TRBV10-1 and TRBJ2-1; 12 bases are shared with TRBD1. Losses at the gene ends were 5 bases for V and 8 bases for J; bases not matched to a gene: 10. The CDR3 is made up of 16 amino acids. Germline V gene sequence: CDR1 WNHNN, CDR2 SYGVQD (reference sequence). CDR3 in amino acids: CASSYSRDRGLYEQFF. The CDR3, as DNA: TGCGCCAGCAGTTACTCCCGGGACAGGGGGCTCTATGAGCAGTTCTTC.

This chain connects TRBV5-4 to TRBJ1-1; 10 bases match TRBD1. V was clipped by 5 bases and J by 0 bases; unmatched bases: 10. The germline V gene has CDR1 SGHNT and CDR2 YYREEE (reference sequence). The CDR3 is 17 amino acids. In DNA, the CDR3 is TGTGCCAGCAGTCAAAAGACAGGGGGCTTCCTGAACACTGAAGCTTTCTTT. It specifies CASSQKTGGFLNTEAFF.

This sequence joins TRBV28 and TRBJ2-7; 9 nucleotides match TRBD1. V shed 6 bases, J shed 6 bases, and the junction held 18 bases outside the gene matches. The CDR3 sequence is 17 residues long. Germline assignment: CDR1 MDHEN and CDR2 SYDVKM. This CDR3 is CASRVGGQGTSPGEQYF. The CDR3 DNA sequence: TGTGCCAGCAGGGTTGGTGGACAGGGGACGTCTCCAGGCGAGCAGTACTTC.

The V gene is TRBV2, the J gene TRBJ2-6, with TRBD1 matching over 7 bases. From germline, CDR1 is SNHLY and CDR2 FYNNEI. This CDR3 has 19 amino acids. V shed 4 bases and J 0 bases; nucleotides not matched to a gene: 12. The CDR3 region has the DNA TGTGCCAGCAGTGGGGATGACAGGGAAAGCTTCTCTGGGGCCAACGTCCTGACTTTC. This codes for CASSGDDRESFSGANVLTF.

This chain's CDR3 is CASSAQGGSSEAFF. CDR3 DNA sequence: TGCGCCAGCAGCGCCCAAGGCGGGAGCTCTGAAGCTTTCTTT. This rearrangement joins TRBV5-1 to TRBJ1-1; D ambiguous. Trimming pared 4 bases from V and 6 bases from J, leaving 16 bases between. Germline CDR1 and CDR2: SGHRS and YFSETQ. This CDR3 contains 14 residues. The variable domain in full, completed from reference TRBV5-1 and TRBJ1-1, reads KAGVTQTPRYLIKTRGQQVTLSCSPISGHRSVSWYQQTPGQGLQFLFEYFSETQRNKGNFPGRFSGRQFSNSRSEMNVSTLELGDSALYLCASSAQGGSSEAFFGQGTRLTVV.

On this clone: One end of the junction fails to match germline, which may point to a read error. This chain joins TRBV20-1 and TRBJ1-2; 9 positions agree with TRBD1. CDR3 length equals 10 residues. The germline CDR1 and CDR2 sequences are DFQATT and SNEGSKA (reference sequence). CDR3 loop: CSASPGQGNF. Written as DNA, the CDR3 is TGCAGTGCTTCACCGGGACAGGGTAACTTC.

The CDR3 DNA sequence: TGCGCCAGCCGACGAGGACAGGAATACTACGAGCAGTACTTC. Translation: CASRRGQEYYEQYF. The V and J genes are TRBV5-1 and TRBJ2-7; 7 bases align to TRBD1. The CDR3 covers 14 residues. V lost 7 bases and J lost 3; bases outside the gene matches: 10. Germline V lookup: CDR1 SGHRS, CDR2 YFSETQ.

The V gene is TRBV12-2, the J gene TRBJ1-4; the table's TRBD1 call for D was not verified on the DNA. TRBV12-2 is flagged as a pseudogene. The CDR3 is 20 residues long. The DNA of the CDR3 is TGTGCAAGTCGCTCCCTGGACGGGACAGGGGTTTTAGCAACTAATGAAAAACTGTTTTTT. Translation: CASRSLDGTGVLATNEKLFF.

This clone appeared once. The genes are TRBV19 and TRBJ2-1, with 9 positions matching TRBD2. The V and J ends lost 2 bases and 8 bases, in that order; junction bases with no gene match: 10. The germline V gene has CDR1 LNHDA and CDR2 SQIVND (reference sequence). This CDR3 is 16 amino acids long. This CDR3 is CASSIFGGGVSDEQFF. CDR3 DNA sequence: TGTGCCAGTAGTATATTCGGCGGGGGGGTTTCAGATGAGCAGTTCTTC.

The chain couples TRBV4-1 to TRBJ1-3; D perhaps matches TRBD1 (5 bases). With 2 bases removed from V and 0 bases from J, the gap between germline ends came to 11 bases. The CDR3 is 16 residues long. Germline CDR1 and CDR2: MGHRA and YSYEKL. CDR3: CASSQLGLNSGNTIYF. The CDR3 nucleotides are TGCGCCAGCAGCCAACTGGGACTGAACTCTGGAAACACCATATATTTT.

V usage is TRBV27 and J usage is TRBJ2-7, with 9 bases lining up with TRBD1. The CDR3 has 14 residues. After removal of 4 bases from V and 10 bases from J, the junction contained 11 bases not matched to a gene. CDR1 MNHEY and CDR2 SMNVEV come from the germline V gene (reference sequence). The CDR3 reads CASSSSGTGGRQYF. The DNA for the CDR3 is TGTGCCAGCAGTTCGTCGGGTACAGGGGGCCGTCAGTACTTC.

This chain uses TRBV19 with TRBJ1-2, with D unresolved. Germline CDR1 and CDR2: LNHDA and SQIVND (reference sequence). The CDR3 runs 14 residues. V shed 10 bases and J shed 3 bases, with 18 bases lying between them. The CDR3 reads CATRDPGIDYGYTF. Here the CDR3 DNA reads TGTGCCACCAGAGATCCCGGGATCGACTATGGCTACACCTTC.

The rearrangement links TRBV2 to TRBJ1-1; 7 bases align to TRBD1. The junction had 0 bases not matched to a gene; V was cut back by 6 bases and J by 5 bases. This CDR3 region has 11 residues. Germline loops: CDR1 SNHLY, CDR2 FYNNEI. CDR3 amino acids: CASSRGTEAFF. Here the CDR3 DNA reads TGTGCCAGCAGCAGGGGGACTGAAGCTTTCTTT.

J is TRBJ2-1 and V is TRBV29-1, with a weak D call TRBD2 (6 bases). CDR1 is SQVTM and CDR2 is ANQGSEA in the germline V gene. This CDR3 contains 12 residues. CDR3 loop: CTFRTNENEQFF. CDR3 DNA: TGCACCTTCCGGACTAATGAGAATGAGCAGTTCTTC.

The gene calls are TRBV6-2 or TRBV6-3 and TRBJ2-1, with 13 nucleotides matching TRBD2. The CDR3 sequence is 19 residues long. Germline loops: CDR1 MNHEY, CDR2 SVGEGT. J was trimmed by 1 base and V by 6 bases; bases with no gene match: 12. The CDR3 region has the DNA TGTGCCAGCAGCCTCCGCCCTCTACTAGCGGGAGGGTCCTACAATGAGCAGTTCTTC. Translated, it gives CASSLRPLLAGGSYNEQFF.

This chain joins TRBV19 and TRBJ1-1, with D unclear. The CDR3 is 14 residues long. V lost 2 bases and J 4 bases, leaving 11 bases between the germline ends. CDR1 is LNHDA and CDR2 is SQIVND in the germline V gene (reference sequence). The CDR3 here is CASSIYGLGTEAFF. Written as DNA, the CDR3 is TGTGCCAGTAGTATATACGGGTTGGGCACTGAAGCTTTCTTT.

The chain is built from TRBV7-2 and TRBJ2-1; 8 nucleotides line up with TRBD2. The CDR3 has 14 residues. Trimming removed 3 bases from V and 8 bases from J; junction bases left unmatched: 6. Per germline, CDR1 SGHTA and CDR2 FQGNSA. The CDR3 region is CASSFSGMGDEQFF. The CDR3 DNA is TGTGCCAGCAGCTTTAGCGGGATGGGGGATGAGCAGTTCTTC.

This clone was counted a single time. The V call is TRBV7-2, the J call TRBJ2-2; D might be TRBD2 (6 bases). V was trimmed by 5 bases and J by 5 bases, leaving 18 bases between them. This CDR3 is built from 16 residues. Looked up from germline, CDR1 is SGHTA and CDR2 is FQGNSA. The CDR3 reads CASSPNPGAGTGELFF. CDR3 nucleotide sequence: TGTGCCAGCAGCCCGAACCCCGGGGCGGGAACCGGGGAGCTGTTTTTT. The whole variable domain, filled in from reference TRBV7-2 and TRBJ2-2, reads GAGVSQSPSNKVTEKGKDVELRCDPISGHTALYWYRQSLGQGLEFLIYFQGNSAPDKSGLPSDRFSAERTGGSVSTLTIQRTQQEDSAVYLCASSPNPGAGTGELFFGEGSRLTVL.

The CDR3 DNA reads TGTGCCAGCTCACCTGCCGTTTACAGTGTCACCTACGAGCAGTACTTC. Translating it yields CASSPAVYSVTYEQYF. This chain uses TRBV18 with TRBJ2-7; D is ambiguous. The V gene's germline CDR1 is KGHSH and CDR2 LQKENI. The CDR3 is 16 amino acids. V was cut by 3 bases and J by 2 bases, with 17 bases left in between.

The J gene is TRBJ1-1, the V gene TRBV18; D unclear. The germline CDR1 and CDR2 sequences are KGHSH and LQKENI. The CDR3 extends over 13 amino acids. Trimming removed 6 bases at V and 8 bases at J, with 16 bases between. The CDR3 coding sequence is TGTGCCAGCTCGCCCACCACCTCCGGGGAAGCTTTCTTT. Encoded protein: CASSPTTSGEAFF.

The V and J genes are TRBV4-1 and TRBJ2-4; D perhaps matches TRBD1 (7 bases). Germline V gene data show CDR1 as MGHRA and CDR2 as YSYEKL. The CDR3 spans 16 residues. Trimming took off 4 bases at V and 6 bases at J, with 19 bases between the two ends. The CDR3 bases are TGCGCCAGCAGCCCCCAGGGGGGCAGGGTTAGAAACATTCAGTACTTC. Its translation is CASSPQGGRVRNIQYF.

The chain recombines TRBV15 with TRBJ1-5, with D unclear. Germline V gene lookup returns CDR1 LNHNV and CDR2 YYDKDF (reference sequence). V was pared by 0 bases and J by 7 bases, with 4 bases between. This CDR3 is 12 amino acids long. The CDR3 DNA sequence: TGTGCCACCAGCAGAGATGGCCAGCCCCAGCATTTT. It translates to CATSRDGQPQHF.

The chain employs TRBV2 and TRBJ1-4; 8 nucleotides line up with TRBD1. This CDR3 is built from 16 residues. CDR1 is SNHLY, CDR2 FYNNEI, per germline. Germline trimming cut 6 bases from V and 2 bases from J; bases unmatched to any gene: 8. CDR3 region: CASSFRGQATNEKLFF. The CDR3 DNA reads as TGTGCCAGCAGCTTTCGGGGACAGGCGACTAATGAAAAACTGTTTTTT.

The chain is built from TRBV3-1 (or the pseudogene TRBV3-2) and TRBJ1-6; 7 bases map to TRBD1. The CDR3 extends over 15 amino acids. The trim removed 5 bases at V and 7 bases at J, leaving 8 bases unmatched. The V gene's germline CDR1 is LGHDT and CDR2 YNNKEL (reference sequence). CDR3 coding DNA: TGTGCCAGCAGCGACCGACAGGGCGGGAATTCACCCCTCCACTTT. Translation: CASSDRQGGNSPLHF.

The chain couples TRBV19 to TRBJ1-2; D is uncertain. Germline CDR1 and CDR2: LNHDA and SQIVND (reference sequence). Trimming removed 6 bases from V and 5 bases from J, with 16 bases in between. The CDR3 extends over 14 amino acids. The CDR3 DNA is TGTGCCAGTAGCCAGATGGAGTCCGCGTATGGCTACACCTTC. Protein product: CASSQMESAYGYTF.

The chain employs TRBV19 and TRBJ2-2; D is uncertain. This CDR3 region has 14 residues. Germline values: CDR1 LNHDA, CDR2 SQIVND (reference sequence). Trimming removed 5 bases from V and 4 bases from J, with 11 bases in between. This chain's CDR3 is CASSYPPGTGELFF. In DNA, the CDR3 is TGTGCCAGTAGTTACCCGCCGGGCACCGGGGAGCTGTTTTTT.